Included here is one T cell receptor beta chain sequence, with context. These data originate in a study of blood T cell repertoires in COVID-19. Looking at the study overall: COVID-19 samples from acute and convalescent phases originated in the United States, Italy and Spain.

With 5 bases clipped from V and 1 base from J, the junction kept 8 bases outside the gene matches. This CDR3 has 16 amino acids. Germline V lookup: CDR1 LNHDA, CDR2 SQIVND (reference sequence). Per the authors' pipeline: Nucleated cell number was recorded as an estimate derived from reference gene primer amplification. The protocol was immunoSEQ multiplex PCR, while the TCRdb copy is restricted to in-frame clones and leaves out a portion. That table supplies the V and J calls and clone size; D and trimming were determined from the DNA. Of 95,000 to 150,000 clones listed, around 80% are singletons. This clonotype originated in a woman aged 80 or over with acute or convalescent COVID-19. Input material: peripheral blood. The V and J genes are TRBV19 and TRBJ1-1; TRBD1 aligns across 9 bases. The CDR3 DNA sequence: TGTGCCAGTAGTCCGGGGACAGGGCGCGGGAACACTGAAGCTTTCTTT. Its translation is CASSPGTGRGNTEAFF.